One sample yielded the 25 T cell receptor beta chains listed below, sequenced in a study of control samples from healthy donors and cancer patients. Only in-frame clones appear in the TCRdb table, and some are missing; sequencing was by immunoSEQ multiplex PCR. The profile shows around 67,000 clones, approximately 90% of them singletons. The sequencing sample was made of PBMCs. Receptors originate from a man between 60 and 75 years old with colorectal cancer.

V usage is TRBV5-1 and J usage is TRBJ2-5, with D hard to call. Trimming pared 3 bases from V and 1 base from J, leaving 1 base between. The CDR3 extends over 11 amino acids. Germline CDR1 and CDR2: SGHRS and YFSETQ. DNA for the CDR3: TGCGCCAGCAGCTCCCAAGAGACCCAGTACTTC. This sequence encodes CASSSQETQYF. Supplemented by reference TRBV5-1 and TRBJ2-5, the full variable domain reads KAGVTQTPRYLIKTRGQQVTLSCSPISGHRSVSWYQQTPGQGLQFLFEYFSETQRNKGNFPGRFSGRQFSNSRSEMNVSTLELGDSALYLCASSSQETQYFGPGTRLLVL.

The rearrangement links TRBV6-6 to TRBJ2-1, with D perhaps TRBD2 (6 bases). V lost 5 bases, J lost 9 bases, and 23 bases lay in between. Germline-derived CDR1 and CDR2 are MNHNY and SVGAGI (reference sequence). CDR3 size: 16 residues. The CDR3 region has the DNA TGTGCCAGCAGTAATAGCCCGGGACTGGGCAAGAGTGAGCAGTTCTTC. Translation: CASSNSPGLGKSEQFF.

The rearrangement uses TRBV10-3 and TRBJ1-1, with a possible D match to TRBD1 (5 bases). Germline V gene lookup returns CDR1 ENHRY and CDR2 SYGVKD. The V and J ends lost 11 bases and 5 bases respectively, with 24 bases between them. This CDR3 contains 15 residues. Here the CDR3 DNA reads TGTGCCGCGACGCCCGTGGGGCGAGGAGGAACTGAAGCTTTCTTT. As protein: CAATPVGRGGTEAFF.

The rearrangement joins TRBV6-5 to TRBJ2-5; 7 bases match TRBD2. Germline CDR1 reads MNHEY; CDR2 reads SVGAGI. The CDR3 runs 15 residues. V was pared by 2 bases and J by 2 bases, with 5 bases of the junction left unmatched. The CDR3 nucleotides are TGTGCCAGCAGTTACACCGGGGGGTGGCAAGAGACCCAGTACTTC. Encoded protein: CASSYTGGWQETQYF.

J is TRBJ1-6 and V is TRBV7-9; D ambiguous. Trimming removed 6 bases from V and 7 bases from J, with 10 bases in between. Germline CDR1 SEHNR, CDR2 FQNEAQ (reference sequence). The CDR3 is 13 residues long. In nucleotides, the CDR3 is TGTGCCAGCAGTGTCAAGGGCAATTCACCCCTCCACTTT. This encodes CASSVKGNSPLHF.

The genes are TRBV10-2 and TRBJ2-2; either TRBD1 or TRBD2 may supply D (5 bases each). Germline CDR1 reads WSHSY; CDR2 reads SAAADI. CDR3 length: 13 amino acids. The V gene lost 6 bases and the J gene lost 6 bases, with 11 bases spanning the gap. CDR3 sequence reads: CASRPGPAGELFF. DNA for the CDR3: TGCGCCAGCAGACCGGGACCCGCCGGGGAGCTGTTTTTT.

This chain joins TRBV5-6 and TRBJ2-5; the D is unclear. V lost 0 bases and J 1 base, leaving 7 bases between the germline ends. This CDR3 comprises 14 residues. Germline V gives CDR1 SGHDT, CDR2 YYEEEE. CDR3 in DNA: TGTGCCAGCAGCTTGGGGACCTCCCAAGAGACCCAGTACTTC. It translates to CASSLGTSQETQYF. The whole variable domain, remainder taken from reference TRBV5-6 and TRBJ2-5, is DAGVTQSPTHLIKTRGQQVTLRCSPKSGHDTVSWYQQALGQGPQFIFQYYEEEERQRGNFPDRFSGHQFPNYSSELNVNALLLGDSALYLCASSLGTSQETQYFGPGTRLLVL.

V is TRBV18 and J is TRBJ2-3; D may match TRBD1 or TRBD2 (5 bases each). V was trimmed by 2 bases and J by 2 bases, leaving 11 bases between them. The CDR3 sequence is 15 residues long. Germline V gene lookup returns CDR1 KGHSH and CDR2 LQKENI. The CDR3 bases are TGTGCCAGCTCACCATTATGGGGGACCACAGATACGCAGTATTTT. Translating it yields CASSPLWGTTDTQYF.

This chain links TRBV2 with TRBJ2-7, with 7 nucleotides matching TRBD1. Germline lookup yields CDR1 SNHLY and CDR2 FYNNEI. The CDR3 length is 13 residues. Trimming cost V 7 bases and J 2 bases; bases outside gene matches: 5. CDR3 nucleotide sequence: TGTGCCAGCAAGAGGGACAGCACCTACGAGCAGTACTTC. Translating gives CASKRDSTYEQYF.

The rearrangement joins TRBV9 to TRBJ1-2, with no clear D. Trimming shortened V by 0 bases and J by 2 bases, and 11 bases separated the two germline ends. The length of the CDR3 is 15 residues. Germline V gene lookup returns CDR1 SGDLS and CDR2 YYNGEE. CDR3 in DNA: TGTGCCAGCAGCGTAGGGGGAAGATCCAACTATGGCTACACCTTC. It encodes CASSVGGRSNYGYTF.

V is TRBV5-1 and J is TRBJ2-1, with D perhaps matching TRBD1 or TRBD2 (6 bases each). Deletions cut 3 bases from V and 7 bases from J, with 23 bases between. There are 17 residues in the CDR3. Germline lookup yields CDR1 SGHRS and CDR2 YFSETQ. The CDR3: CASSSRIGGHGINEQFF. The CDR3 nucleotides read TGCGCCAGCAGCTCCCGAATCGGGGGACACGGGATAAATGAGCAGTTCTTC. Based on the CDR3 plus reference TRBV5-1 and TRBJ2-1, the full variable domain is KAGVTQTPRYLIKTRGQQVTLSCSPISGHRSVSWYQQTPGQGLQFLFEYFSETQRNKGNFPGRFSGRQFSNSRSEMNVSTLELGDSALYLCASSSRIGGHGINEQFFGPGTRLTVL.

The chain has TRBV6-1 and TRBJ1-1; D unresolved. Germline CDR1 is MNHNS and CDR2 is SASEGT. The CDR3 totals 14 residues. V gave up 1 base and J gave up 5 bases, with 11 bases separating them. The CDR3 is CASSEVRVGTEAFF. The DNA for the CDR3 is TGTGCCAGCAGTGAAGTTAGGGTTGGGACTGAAGCTTTCTTT.

This chain joins TRBV11-2 and TRBJ1-2; possible D gene TRBD1, 5 bases. The V gene's germline CDR1 is SGHAT and CDR2 FQNNGV. Trimming removed 0 bases at V and 4 bases at J, with 15 bases between. This CDR3 region has 16 residues. The CDR3 region is CASSLERGARVYGYTF. The CDR3 DNA reads TGTGCCAGCAGCTTAGAAAGGGGCGCCAGGGTCTATGGCTACACCTTC.

This clone showed up just once. This chain connects TRBV29-1 to TRBJ2-5, with 9 bases fitting TRBD2. Trimming at V came to 6 bases and at J to 5 bases, leaving 10 bases not matched to a gene. Germline CDR1 and CDR2: SQVTM and ANQGSEA. The CDR3 has 14 amino acids. The CDR3 sequence is CSVGLAGTGETQYF. CDR3 DNA: TGCAGCGTGGGCCTAGCGGGGACTGGGGAGACCCAGTACTTC.

The chain links TRBV7-2 to TRBJ1-2, with D possibly being TRBD1 (5 bases). V was clipped by 5 bases and J by 1 base, with 8 bases between them. The CDR3 consists of 13 residues. The germline V gene encodes CDR1 SGHTA and CDR2 FQGNSA. The CDR3 DNA is TGTGCCAGCAGCCGGACACTTAACTATGGCTACACCTTC. Translated: CASSRTLNYGYTF.

This clone showed up just once. The rearrangement uses TRBV28 and TRBJ2-3, with TRBD1 matching 12 bases. The ends lost 9 bases at V and 1 base at J; junction bases unmatched: 11. The CDR3 is made up of 17 amino acids. Germline CDR1 and CDR2: MDHEN and SYDVKM. This chain's CDR3 is CASPPGQGARGTDTQYF. For the CDR3, the DNA is TGTGCCAGTCCTCCGGGACAGGGGGCAAGGGGCACAGATACGCAGTATTTT.

The chain combines TRBV28 with TRBJ1-2; 7 positions agree with TRBD1. CDR3 length equals 12 residues. After removal of 6 bases from V and 8 bases from J, the junction contained 6 bases not matched to a gene. Germline CDR1 and CDR2: MDHEN and SYDVKM. The CDR3 DNA is TGTGCCAGCAGCGCCACAGGGGAAGGCTACACCTTC. The encoded protein is CASSATGEGYTF.

CDR3 DNA: TGTGCCAGCAGCTTACAGGGTGCATCCTACAATGAGCAGTTCTTC. The encoded protein is CASSLQGASYNEQFF. The chain couples TRBV7-6 to TRBJ2-1; the D gene is possibly TRBD1 (5 bases). The germline V gene has CDR1 SGHVS and CDR2 FNYEAQ. The CDR3 loop spans 15 amino acids. V lost 2 bases to trimming and J lost 1 base, with 9 bases between them.

The chain has TRBV4-1 and TRBJ2-3; TRBD2 matches at 10 bases. V shed 6 bases and J 1 base; nucleotides not matched to a gene: 7. The germline CDR1 and CDR2 sequences are MGHRA and YSYEKL. The CDR3 has 16 amino acids. Written as DNA, the CDR3 is TGCGCCAGCAGTCTATCTAGCGGGGGCCGCACAGATACGCAGTATTTT. Encoded protein: CASSLSSGGRTDTQYF.

The sample holds one count of this clone. This chain joins TRBV11-3 and TRBJ1-6; 7 bases agree with TRBD1. The germline gives CDR1 SGHNT, CDR2 YENEEA. The CDR3 runs to 14 residues. V gave up 3 bases and J gave up 9 bases; unmatched junction bases: 5. As DNA, the CDR3 is TGTGCCAGCAGCTTCAGGGGGATTGGTTCACCCCTCCACTTT. This translates into CASSFRGIGSPLHF.

As DNA, the CDR3 is TGTGCCAGCAGTGCGGAGGGGGTCTTGAATGAGCAGTTCTTC. It yields the protein CASSAEGVLNEQFF. The chain employs TRBV6-4 and TRBJ2-1; tentatively, D is TRBD1 or TRBD2 (6 bases each). The V end was cut by 4 bases, the J end by 7 bases, with 14 bases between. The length of the CDR3 is 14 residues. Germline lookup yields CDR1 MRHNA and CDR2 SNTAGT.

V gene TRBV7-3 combines with J gene TRBJ2-5; a weak D match, TRBD2 (6 bases). Germline lookup yields CDR1 SGHTA and CDR2 FQGTGA. V shed 5 bases and J shed 3 bases, with 13 bases lying between them. This CDR3 is 14 amino acids long. Written as DNA, the CDR3 is TGTGCCAGCAGCCCGAATAGCGGTAAAGAGACCCAGTACTTC. It is translated as CASSPNSGKETQYF. Full variable domain (remainder filled in from reference TRBV7-3 and TRBJ2-5): GAGVSQTPSNKVTEKGKYVELRCDPISGHTALYWYRQSLGQGPEFLIYFQGTGAADDSGLPNDRFFAVRPEGSVSTLKIQRTERGDSAVYLCASSPNSGKETQYFGPGTRLLVL.

The chain joins TRBV18 to TRBJ2-2; D could derive from TRBD1 or TRBD2 (5 bases each). Germline-derived CDR1 and CDR2 are KGHSH and LQKENI. Trimming stripped 4 bases from V and 1 base from J, with 13 bases between. This CDR3 spans 16 amino acids. CDR3 bases: TGTGCCAGCTCACTTTCCGGGACGCAGAACACCGGGGAGCTGTTTTTT. It yields the protein CASSLSGTQNTGELFF.

The chain recombines TRBV9 with TRBJ1-5, with D possibly TRBD1 on 5 matching bases. This CDR3 has 14 residues. The V end lost 3 bases, the J end lost 6 bases, and 13 bases lay between the germline ends. The germline V gene encodes CDR1 SGDLS and CDR2 YYNGEE. CDR3 coding DNA: TGTGCCAGCAGCGCGTTTGGGGGAGGTCAGCCCCAGCATTTT. Translation gives CASSAFGGGQPQHF.

The rearrangement links TRBV30 to TRBJ2-1, with D maybe TRBD1 (6 bases). The germline CDR1 and CDR2 sequences are GTSNPN and SVGIG (reference sequence). This CDR3 contains 15 residues. Trimming removed 4 bases from V and 3 bases from J, with 16 bases in between. CDR3: CAWTWGQVGYNEQFF. DNA of the CDR3: TGTGCCTGGACCTGGGGGCAGGTGGGCTACAATGAGCAGTTCTTC.